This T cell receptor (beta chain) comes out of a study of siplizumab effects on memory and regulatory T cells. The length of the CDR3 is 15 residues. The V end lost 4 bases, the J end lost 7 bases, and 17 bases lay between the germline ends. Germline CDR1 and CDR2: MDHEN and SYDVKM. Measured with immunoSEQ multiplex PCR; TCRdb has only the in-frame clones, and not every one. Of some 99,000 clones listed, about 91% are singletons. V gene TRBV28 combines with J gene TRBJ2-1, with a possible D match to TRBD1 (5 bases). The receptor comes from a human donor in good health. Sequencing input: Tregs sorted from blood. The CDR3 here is CASSSGQLGANEQFF. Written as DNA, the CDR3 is TGTGCCAGCAGTTCCGGACAACTTGGGGCTAATGAGCAGTTCTTC.